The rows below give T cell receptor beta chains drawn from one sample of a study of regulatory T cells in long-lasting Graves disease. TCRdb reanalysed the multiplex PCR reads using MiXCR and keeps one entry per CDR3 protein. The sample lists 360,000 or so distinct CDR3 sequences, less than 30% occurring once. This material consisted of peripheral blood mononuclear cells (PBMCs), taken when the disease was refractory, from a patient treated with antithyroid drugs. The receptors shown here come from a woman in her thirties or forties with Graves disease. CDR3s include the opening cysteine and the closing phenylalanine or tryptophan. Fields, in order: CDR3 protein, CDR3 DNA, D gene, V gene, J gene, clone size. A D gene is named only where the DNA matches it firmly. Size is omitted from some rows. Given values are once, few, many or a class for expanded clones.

CDR3: CASSPQGRLNTQYF
DNA: TGTGCCAGCAGTCCCCAGGGAAGGTTGAATACGCAGTATTTT
D: NA
V: TRBV28
J: TRBJ2-3
size: NA

CDR3: CASSAHLGQGYSPLHF
DNA: TGTGCCAGCAGCGCCCACCTCGGGCAGGGGTATTCACCCCTCCACTTT
D: NA
V: TRBV7-8
J: TRBJ1-6
size: few

CDR3: CASGRRTYYLGEQYF
DNA: TGCGCCAGCGGTCGCCGGACATATTACCTCGGCGAGCAGTACTTC
D: NA
V: TRBV5-1
J: TRBJ2-7
size: NA

CDR3: CAISPGAQGKQPQHF
DNA: TGTGCCATCAGCCCAGGGGCGCAGGGGAAGCAGCCCCAGCATTTT
D: NA
V: TRBV10-3
J: TRBJ1-5
size: few

CDR3: CASSLWYQPAEAFF
DNA: TGTGCCAGCAGCTTATGGTATCAGCCGGCTGAAGCTTTCTTT
D: NA
V: TRBV5-4
J: TRBJ1-1
size: few

CDR3: CASRITGNDEQYF
DNA: TGTGCCAGTAGAATAACCGGGAACGACGAGCAGTACTTC
D: NA
V: TRBV19
J: TRBJ2-7
size: NA

CDR3: CSVLTSPGSYEQYF
DNA: TGCAGCGTGCTAACTAGCCCCGGCTCCTACGAGCAGTACTTC
D: NA
V: TRBV29-1
J: TRBJ2-7
size: few

CDR3: CASSFVLGPGNTIYF
DNA: TGTGCCAGCAGTTTTGTTCTGGGGCCTGGAAACACCATATATTTT
D: NA
V: TRBV28
J: TRBJ1-3
size: NA

CDR3: CASSLGTDTQYF
DNA: TGTGCCAGCAGCTTAGGCACAGATACGCAGTATTTT
D: NA
V: TRBV11-2
J: TRBJ2-3
size: many

CDR3: CSVSLAEKLFF
DNA: TGCAGCGTATCATTAGCGGAAAAACTGTTTTTT
D: NA
V: TRBV29-1
J: TRBJ1-4
size: NA

CDR3: CASSAGGTGDADSPLHF
DNA: TGTGCCAGCAGCGCCGGCGGAACAGGGGACGCGGATTCACCCCTCCACTTT
D: TRBD1
V: TRBV9
J: TRBJ1-6
size: NA

CDR3: CASSGLSPTGELFF
DNA: TGTGCCAGCAGTGGACTCTCCCCGACCGGGGAGCTGTTTTTT
D: NA
V: TRBV6-1
J: TRBJ2-2
size: few

CDR3: CASSFLREITGELFF
DNA: TGTGCCAGCAGTTTTCTGAGGGAGATCACCGGGGAGCTGTTTTTT
D: NA
V: TRBV28
J: TRBJ2-2
size: many

CDR3: CASSLPTAPYEQYF
DNA: TGTGCCAGCAGTTTGCCAACGGCCCCTTACGAGCAGTACTTC
D: NA
V: TRBV28
J: TRBJ2-7
size: many

CDR3: CSARGIQNTGELFF
DNA: TGCAGTGCTAGAGGGATACAGAACACCGGGGAGCTGTTTTTT
D: NA
V: TRBV20-1
J: TRBJ2-2
size: NA

CDR3: CATSVGGAYNEQFF
DNA: TGTGCCACCAGTGTGGGGGGCGCCTACAATGAGCAGTTCTTC
D: NA
V: TRBV24-1
J: TRBJ2-1
size: many

CDR3: CSVIMAGKGTGETQYF
DNA: TGCAGCGTAATAATGGCGGGGAAAGGGACGGGGGAGACCCAGTACTTC
D: NA
V: TRBV29-1
J: TRBJ2-5
size: many

CDR3: CSAFMPDQPQHF
DNA: TGCAGTGCTTTTATGCCAGATCAGCCCCAGCATTTT
D: NA
V: TRBV20-1
J: TRBJ1-5
size: few

CDR3: CACSFRLFYRGRDAGELFF
DNA: TGTGCCTGCAGTTTCCGTCTCTTCTACAGGGGGCGAGACGCCGGGGAGCTGTTTTTT
D: TRBD1
V: TRBV12-3/TRBV12-4
J: TRBJ2-2
size: NA

CDR3: CAISRDRANSPLHF
DNA: TGTGCCATCAGCCGGGACAGGGCCAATTCACCCCTCCACTTT
D: TRBD1
V: TRBV10-3
J: TRBJ1-6
size: NA

CDR3: CSAQAPGVYEQYF
DNA: TGCAGTGCTCAGGCCCCAGGGGTTTACGAGCAGTACTTC
D: NA
V: TRBV20-1
J: TRBJ2-7
size: many

CDR3: CASSSGDGDNQPQHF
DNA: TGTGCCAGCAGCTCAGGGGACGGGGACAATCAGCCCCAGCATTTT
D: NA
V: TRBV12-3/TRBV12-4
J: TRBJ1-5
size: many